Listed here are 23 T cell receptor beta chains from one sample, sequenced in a study of T cells expressing NK-cell markers (dated by TCRdb to about 2020). Library construction relied on 5' RACE. Sequencing used an Illumina HiSeq 2000. One entry per CDR3 protein sequence results from the TCRdb reprocessing of the reads, with DNA left out. The sample has about 460,000 distinct CDR3 sequences on record. Over 1.1% of the sample goes to the ten largest clones. Sequenced sample: blood T cells: a sorted CD56 or NKG2C T cell subset, CD4+ or CD8+ T cells, or bulk PBMC T cells (not recorded which). Receptors originate from a woman aged 50 to 65 in good health. Donor details come from another sample of the same person, matched by shared clones.

The genes are TRBV5-6 and TRBJ1-3. Germline V CDR1 and CDR2: SGHDT, YYEEEE. The CDR3 has 15 amino acids. The CDR3 sequence is CASSWVGVSGNTIYF.

The CDR3 reads CASSHWTASETQYF. V gene TRBV3-1 combines with J gene TRBJ2-5; TCRdb's D gene call, TRBD2, goes unchecked for lack of DNA. CDR1 is LGHDT and CDR2 is YNNKEL in the germline V gene (reference sequence). The CDR3 spans 14 residues.

The chain employs TRBV29-1 and TRBJ1-2. The V gene's germline CDR1 is SQVTM and CDR2 ANQGSEA. The CDR3 contains 13 residues. The CDR3 is CSVGRPGPYGYTF.

V and J are TRBV20-1 and TRBJ2-1. This CDR3 spans 14 amino acids. Germline V gene sequence: CDR1 DFQATT, CDR2 SNEGSKA (reference sequence). CDR3 loop: CSARDLNEHNEQFF.

The chain couples TRBV6-5 to TRBJ2-5; the TRBD1 assignment by TCRdb is unverifiable without DNA. The CDR3 runs 15 residues. CDR1 MNHEY and CDR2 SVGAGI come from the germline V gene. CDR3 sequence reads: CASSYVIGTPRTWYF.

The chain joins TRBV7-8 to TRBJ2-3; TCRdb returns TRBD2, unconfirmable since there is no DNA. The CDR3 extends over 16 amino acids. Germline-derived CDR1 and CDR2 are SGHVS and FQNEAQ. The CDR3 protein is CASSLVRGSSTDTQYF.

The chain is built from TRBV6-5 and TRBJ1-1. The CDR3 sequence is 14 residues long. Germline CDR1 and CDR2: MNHEY and SVGAGI. The CDR3 loop reads CASSYRQMNTEAFF.

The rearrangement joins TRBV5-5 to TRBJ2-5. The CDR3 consists of 14 residues. Germline CDR1 reads SGHKS; CDR2 reads YYEKEE (reference sequence). Here the CDR3 reads CASSPTNGLETQYF.

The chain couples TRBV6-5 to TRBJ1-4; checking the TCRdb D call of TRBD1 is not possible without DNA. CDR1 and CDR2 (germline): MNHEY, SVGAGI. The CDR3 contains 14 residues. The CDR3 here is CASSVGQGKEKLFF.

The chain has TRBV29-1 and TRBJ2-1; checking the TCRdb D call of TRBD2 is not possible without DNA. CDR3 length equals 17 residues. The germline V gene has CDR1 SQVTM and CDR2 ANQGSEA. CDR3 loop: CSVEKSGDPFSYNEQFF.

V usage is TRBV5-1 and J usage is TRBJ2-1; TCRdb designates TRBD1, a call that cannot be tested without DNA. Germline V lookup: CDR1 SGHRS, CDR2 YFSETQ. The CDR3 spans 15 residues. This CDR3 is CASSAAGTPPNEQFF. Full variable domain (outside the CDR3, taken from reference TRBV5-1 and TRBJ2-1): KAGVTQTPRYLIKTRGQQVTLSCSPISGHRSVSWYQQTPGQGLQFLFEYFSETQRNKGNFPGRFSGRQFSNSRSEMNVSTLELGDSALYLCASSAAGTPPNEQFFGPGTRLTVL.

The V call is TRBV6-5, the J call TRBJ1-2; the TRBD1 assignment by TCRdb is unverifiable without DNA. The CDR3 has 16 amino acids. Per the germline V gene, CDR1 is MNHEY and CDR2 is SVGAGI. The CDR3 spells CASSYTSRTGWYGYTF.

The chain couples TRBV2 to TRBJ2-1; TCRdb proposes TRBD1, but this gene call is untestable without DNA. Germline CDR1 SNHLY, CDR2 FYNNEI. CDR3 length equals 14 residues. This CDR3 is CASRGGQGESEQFF.

The genes are TRBV5-5 and TRBJ2-5; TCRdb picks TRBD2, but there is no DNA to check that call. The CDR3 is 13 amino acids. Germline V gives CDR1 SGHKS, CDR2 YYEKEE (reference sequence). Here the CDR3 reads CASRRAAQETQYF.

This rearrangement joins TRBV4-1 to TRBJ2-7; TCRdb designates TRBD2, a call that cannot be tested without DNA. This CDR3 comprises 18 residues. Germline loops: CDR1 MGHRA, CDR2 YSYEKL. The CDR3: CASRALGLAGSFTDEQYF.

The chain carries TRBV11-2 and TRBJ2-5; TCRdb's assignment of TRBD2 cannot be checked, as there is no DNA. This CDR3 is built from 17 residues. In germline, CDR1 is SGHAT, CDR2 FQNNGV. The CDR3 protein is CASSLVRASGNGETQYF.

The CDR3 region is CAIREGVGNTIYF. The chain uses TRBV10-3 and TRBJ1-3. From germline, CDR1 is ENHRY and CDR2 SYGVKD. The CDR3 runs 13 residues.

The chain uses TRBV28 and TRBJ2-3; with no DNA, the TCRdb D assignment of TRBD2 cannot be verified. The CDR3 covers 15 residues. Per germline, CDR1 MDHEN and CDR2 SYDVKM. Here the CDR3 reads CASSPPSGLTDTQYF.

This chain uses TRBV6-5 with TRBJ2-3. CDR3 length equals 15 residues. Per germline, CDR1 MNHEY and CDR2 SVGAGI. The CDR3 protein is CASSYSRFSTDTQYF.

The rearrangement uses TRBV3-1 and TRBJ2-1; TCRdb's assignment of TRBD2 cannot be checked, as there is no DNA. This CDR3 is built from 15 residues. CDR1 and CDR2 (germline): LGHDT, YNNKEL (reference sequence). This CDR3 is CASSGTGLANNEQFF.

The rearrangement joins TRBV11-2 to TRBJ1-1; TCRdb designates TRBD1, a call that cannot be tested without DNA. This CDR3 region has 15 residues. The V gene's germline CDR1 is SGHAT and CDR2 FQNNGV. This chain's CDR3 is CASSSVRGRSTEAFF.

The CDR3 region is CASSLGRQEYEQYF. V is TRBV13 and J is TRBJ2-7. CDR3 length equals 14 residues. CDR1 and CDR2 (germline): PRHDT, FYEKMQ (reference sequence). Looking up the rest from reference TRBV13 and TRBJ2-7 gives the full variable domain: AAGVIQSPRHLIKEKRETATLKCYPIPRHDTVYWYQQGPGQDPQFLISFYEKMQSDKGSIPDRFSAQQFSDYHSELNMSSLELGDSALYFCASSLGRQEYEQYFGPGTRLTVT.

This chain uses TRBV5-6 with TRBJ2-7. This CDR3 comprises 14 residues. CDR1 is SGHDT, CDR2 YYEEEE, per germline. The CDR3 loop is CASTVTFQSYEQYF.